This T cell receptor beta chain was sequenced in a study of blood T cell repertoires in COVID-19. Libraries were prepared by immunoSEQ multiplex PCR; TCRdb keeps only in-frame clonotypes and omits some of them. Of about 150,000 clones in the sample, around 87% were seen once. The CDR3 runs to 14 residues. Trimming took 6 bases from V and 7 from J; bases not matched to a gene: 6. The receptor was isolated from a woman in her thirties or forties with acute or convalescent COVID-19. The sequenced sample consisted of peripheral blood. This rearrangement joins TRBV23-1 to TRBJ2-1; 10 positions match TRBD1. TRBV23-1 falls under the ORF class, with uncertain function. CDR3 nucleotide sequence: TGCGCCAGCAGAACGGGGACAGGGGAGAATGAGCAGTTCTTC. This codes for CASRTGTGENEQFF.